Described below is a single T cell receptor beta chain sequence and its context. This receptor's antigen is unknown. Per-base quality was not reported, and no clone a single base away is much larger than it. Preparation of the library involved PCR. The reads were generated on an Illumina HiSeq 2500. Unique molecular identifiers were incorporated into TCR beta cDNA libraries to reduce PCR and sequencing biases. Per 1 to 10 million input T cells, 500,000 or so cDNA molecules were obtained, such that each molecule approximated one T cell. The patient libraries were prepared and sequenced using the same protocol as the earlier healthy control dataset. Samples belonging to the same batch were prepared together, multiplexed and sequenced on a shared HiSeq lane. From the authors' description of their analysis: MIGEC handled the raw barcoded reads, throwing out single-read molecular identifier groups before consensus assembly and CDR3 extraction. Clonotype tables were post-analysed with VDJtools, and diversity was normalized by down-sampling all datasets to the smallest sample size. To correct batch-related cross-sample contamination, repertoire overlap clustering matched CDR3 amino acid sequences but not nucleotide sequences. Using fastp trimming at Q25 and MiXCR clonotype assembly, TCRdb reanalyzed the public sequencing data and kept in-frame beta chains. For every CDR3 protein sequence, its rows merge into one entry that carries the most common genes and DNA. The V and J calls were determined by TCRdb, not by the authors. The sample table holds roughly 570,000 distinct CDR3 sequences, of which around 34% were seen once. The top ten clonotypes cover 4.5% to 7.5% of the sample.

To demonstrate the VDJtools post-analysis software, the study profiled TCR beta repertoires from the peripheral blood of about 13 young patients with multiple sclerosis. The multiple sclerosis patients were children and adolescents ranging in age from 6 to 15 years. This sample is part of a study of post-analysis software for immune sequencing data (dated by TCRdb to about 2015). In the study overall: Recorded disease courses included relapsing-remitting, secondary progressive and progressive-relapsing multiple sclerosis, with some patients lacking subtype annotation. The multiple sclerosis patient repertoires were compared with some twelve previously published healthy control repertoires from donors aged roughly 6 to 27 years. A subset of samples was prepared in parallel using single-end sample barcoding, then pooled and co-amplified after Illumina adapter ligation. Overall results and qualifications from the work: A handful of TRBV segments, including TRBV5-6, TRBV5-1 and TRBV20-1, were significantly more frequent in patients than controls. Direct clustering with F measure revealed strong co-clustering of samples prepared in the same batch, which led to a batch-effect correction. Multiple sclerosis patients had significantly lower normalized Chao1 diversity than controls, a result that suggests substantial peripheral T-cell clonal expansion. The multiple sclerosis patient group was slightly younger than the control group.

For CDR1 and CDR2, the germline V gene lists SQVTM and ANQGSEA. Trimming takes 1 base from V and 2 bases from J, and the germline ends sit 8 bases apart. Taken from cysteine to phenylalanine, the CDR3 has 13 residues. Only the CDR3 portion is preserved as DNA: 39 bases, with reading frame beginning at the first base. Sequencing was carried out using blood. The receptor's source is a girl younger than 18 with multiple sclerosis. The receptor chain draws on TRBV29-1 and TRBJ2-5, with no D gene named confidently. This receptor carries the CDR3 CSVEAGFQETQYF. The DNA sequence follows: TGCAGCGTTGAAGCCGGATTTCAAGAGACCCAGTACTTC.